The 5 T cell receptor beta chains listed next were all sequenced from one sample in a study of blood T cell repertoires in COVID-19. Sequenced by immunoSEQ multiplex PCR; TCRdb stores in-frame clones only, minus some. The sample lists more than 60,000 clones, 80% to 85% occurring once. The sequencing sample was made of peripheral blood. The receptor source for this set is a human donor in a cohort sampled during active COVID-19.

The V gene is TRBV9, the J gene TRBJ2-1; maybe TRBD1 (6 bases). V lost 0 bases and J 7 bases, leaving 23 bases between the germline ends. Germline V gene lookup returns CDR1 SGDLS and CDR2 YYNGEE. The CDR3 runs to 18 residues. This CDR3 is CASSVARTGSWYGNEQFF. In DNA form, the CDR3 reads TGTGCCAGCAGCGTAGCTCGCACAGGGAGTTGGTACGGGAATGAGCAGTTCTTC.

The J gene is TRBJ1-2, the V gene TRBV7-2; D unclear. The CDR3 totals 13 residues. Deletions cut 4 bases from V and 2 bases from J, with 8 bases between. Per the germline V gene, CDR1 is SGHTA and CDR2 is FQGNSA. CDR3 DNA: TGTGCCAGCAGCTCTCAAACAAACTATGGCTACACCTTC. It encodes CASSSQTNYGYTF.

This clone showed up just once. The V gene is TRBV5-5, the J gene TRBJ1-4, with D maybe TRBD1 (5 bases). Germline-derived CDR1 and CDR2 are SGHKS and YYEKEE (reference sequence). With 4 bases removed from V and 3 bases from J, the gap between germline ends came to 13 bases. The CDR3 length is 15 residues. CDR3 bases: TGTGCCAGCAGCCTTGACGGCAGGGCTAATGAAAAACTGTTTTTT. As protein: CASSLDGRANEKLFF.

This chain connects TRBV5-6 to TRBJ1-4, with TRBD1 matching 10 bases. This CDR3 is 15 amino acids long. With V trimmed by 4 bases and J by 8 bases, 8 bases remained unmatched. Germline CDR1 SGHDT, CDR2 YYEEEE. The CDR3 protein is CASSQPGTGEEKLFF. CDR3 sequence (DNA): TGTGCCAGCAGCCAGCCCGGGACAGGGGAGGAAAAACTGTTTTTT.

The chain recombines TRBV7-2 with TRBJ2-1, with D tentatively TRBD2 (5 bases). Trimming cost V 3 bases and J 7 bases, with 10 bases left between them. Germline V gives CDR1 SGHTA, CDR2 FQGNSA. CDR3 length equals 13 residues. The CDR3 reads CASSLQRENEQFF. Written as DNA, the CDR3 is TGTGCCAGCAGCTTGCAGAGGGAAAATGAGCAGTTCTTC.